This T cell receptor beta chain is from a study of technical replicates of blood from several donors. TCRdb's table, derived via immunoSEQ multiplex PCR, lists solely in-frame clones and lacks some. Of fewer than 100,000 clones in the sample, 90% to 97% were seen once. Per the germline V gene, CDR1 is SGDLS and CDR2 is YYNGEE. V was pared by 3 bases and J by 4 bases, with 8 bases of the junction left unmatched. The CDR3 consists of 16 residues. Sequencing used T cells isolated from PBMCs. The TCR comes from a human donor in good health. The rearrangement links TRBV9 to TRBJ2-1, with TRBD2 matching 9 bases. CDR3 coding DNA: TGTGCCAGCAGCGCACCCGTAGCGGGGGATTACAATGAGCAGTTCTTC. This sequence encodes CASSAPVAGDYNEQFF.